This is a list of T cell receptor beta chains from one sample in a study of CD8 T cells in ankylosing spondylitis. TCRdb re-derived calls from the 5' RACE reads in MiXCR, one entry per CDR3 protein. The sample has around 130,000 distinct CDR3 sequences; more than 6.5% are singletons. Specimen: blood, either unsorted or a sorted T cell fraction (not recorded which). The receptors come from a male donor with ankylosing spondylitis or in good health (not recorded which). Each CDR3 is given with its conserved first and last residue. D genes are given only for firm matches. Clone size is not always given. Where it is, it says once, few, many or a class for expanded clones.

j_gene,d_gene,v_gene,abundance,CDR3nt,CDR3aa
TRBJ2-5,NA,TRBV3-1,many,TGTGCCAGCAGCCAAGTCGACAGTAACCAAGAGACCCAGTACTTC,CASSQVDSNQETQYF
TRBJ2-1,NA,TRBV20-1,many,TGCAGTGCTAGTGGAGTCGCTAATGAGCAGTTCTTC,CSASGVANEQFF
TRBJ2-5,NA,TRBV30,NA,TGTGCCTGGAGGGACCCCGACCTGCTGAATCGAGACCAGTACTTC,CAWRDPDLLNRDQYF
TRBJ1-1,TRBD1,TRBV5-1,many,TGCGCCAGCAGCAAAGGACAGGGAAACACTGAAGCTTTCTTT,CASSKGQGNTEAFF
TRBJ2-3,NA,TRBV5-1,many,TGCGCCAGCAGCACTCAGGATCTGGCCACAGATACGCAGTATTTT,CASSTQDLATDTQYF
TRBJ2-7,NA,TRBV5-1,many,TGCGCCAGCAGCTTGGATGTCGGGGGTCAGTACTTC,CASSLDVGGQYF
TRBJ2-7,NA,TRBV7-9,few,TGTGCCAGCAGCTTAGAGGGCAGGGAACCCCGGCAGTACTTC,CASSLEGREPRQYF
TRBJ2-5,NA,TRBV7-2,few,TGTGCCAGCAGCTTAGCGGTGGGGCCAAAGACCCAGTACTTC,CASSLAVGPKTQYF
TRBJ1-1,NA,TRBV2,many,TGTGCCAGCAGTGAAGCGAGGGATAAGGTGTCTTTCTTT,CASSEARDKVSFF
TRBJ2-7,TRBD2,TRBV20-1,NA,TGCAGTGCTAGTGGACTAGCGGGAGGAATATCAGTCTACGAGCAGTACTTC,CSASGLAGGISVYEQYF
TRBJ1-1,TRBD1,TRBV29-1,many,TGCAGCGTACAGGGGGCGTTGACTGAAGCTTTCTTT,CSVQGALTEAFF
TRBJ1-6,NA,TRBV30,many,TGTGCCTGGAGTGTAGGCAGCTCCTATAATTCACCCCTCCACTTT,CAWSVGSSYNSPLHF
TRBJ1-2,NA,TRBV7-3,many,TGTGCCAGCAGCCCCGACAGTTCTAACTATGGCTACACCTTC,CASSPDSSNYGYTF
TRBJ2-1,TRBD2,TRBV20-1,many,TGCAGTGCTAGTCTAGCGGGAGTGTTAAATGAGCAGTTCTTC,CSASLAGVLNEQFF
TRBJ2-7,TRBD1,TRBV5-1,many,TGCGCCAGCAGCTTGACAGGGGACGAGCAGTACTTC,CASSLTGDEQYF
TRBJ1-5,TRBD1,TRBV7-9,many,TGTGCCAGCAGCTCAGGGGGTAGCAATCAGCCCCAGCATTTT,CASSSGGSNQPQHF
TRBJ2-1,TRBD1,TRBV20-1,many,TGCAGTGCTATAGACAGGGCGGACAATGAGCAGTTCTTC,CSAIDRADNEQFF
TRBJ2-2,NA,TRBV20-1,many,TGCAGTGCTATGTCGGGGAACACCGGGGAGCTGTTTTTT,CSAMSGNTGELFF
TRBJ2-7,NA,TRBV5-1,many,TGCGCCAGCAGCTTGCGGTCTGGCATACCTGCCTACGAGCAGTACTTC,CASSLRSGIPAYEQYF
TRBJ2-4,TRBD1,TRBV19,many,TGTGCCAGTAGTATAGACTCTACTGGGACAGGGACAAACATTCAGTACTTC,CASSIDSTGTGTNIQYF
TRBJ2-7,NA,TRBV15,many,TGTGCCACTCGGGGGGCGGGAGTGATCTACGAGCAGTACTTC,CATRGAGVIYEQYF
TRBJ1-1,NA,TRBV20-1,many,TGCAGTGCTTCCACAAAGAACACTGAAGCTTTCTTT,CSASTKNTEAFF
TRBJ1-1,NA,TRBV23-1,many,TGCGCCAGCAGTCAATGGCGGGGTATAAGGTGGACTGAAGCTTTCTTT,CASSQWRGIRWTEAFF
TRBJ2-7,NA,TRBV5-6,many,TGTGCCAGCAGTCGAGATACGGGCCACGAGCAGTACTTC,CASSRDTGHEQYF
TRBJ2-3,TRBD2,TRBV6-2/TRBV6-3,many,TGTGCCAGCAGTCACGACTTTAGCGGGAGGGCCGATACGCAGTATTTT,CASSHDFSGRADTQYF
TRBJ2-7,NA,TRBV7-9,many,TGTGCCAGCAGGGCTAACTACGAGCAGTACTTC,CASRANYEQYF
TRBJ1-2,NA,TRBV5-1,NA,TGCGCCAGCAGCGTGCAGGGGAATGAAGGCTACACCTTC,CASSVQGNEGYTF
TRBJ2-7,TRBD1,TRBV7-2,few,TGTGCCAGCAGCCAAGGACAGGCGTTCTACGAGCAGTACTTC,CASSQGQAFYEQYF
TRBJ1-1,NA,TRBV5-1,few,TGCGCCAGCAGCTGGGGGGAGAACACTGAAGCTTTCTTT,CASSWGENTEAFF
TRBJ2-1,TRBD2,TRBV28,many,TGTGCCAGCAGTTTCGGGGGACTAGCGGGAGGTTCCTACAATGAGCAGTTCTTC,CASSFGGLAGGSYNEQFF
TRBJ2-7,NA,TRBV20-1,many,TGCAGTGCCCTGTCCGGGGCGGGTAGCAATCAGTACTTC,CSALSGAGSNQYF
TRBJ2-3,TRBD2,TRBV7-2,many,TGTGCCAGCAGCTTCGGACTAGACCCAGATACGCAGTATTTT,CASSFGLDPDTQYF
TRBJ2-7,NA,TRBV20-1,many,TGCAGTGTTTTGCGGACGGAGACCTACGAGCAGTACTTC,CSVLRTETYEQYF
TRBJ2-2,NA,TRBV5-1,many,TGCGCCAGCAGCTTGGATGGCCCGCACACCGGGGAGCTGTTTTTT,CASSLDGPHTGELFF
TRBJ2-3,TRBD2,TRBV4-3,many,TGCGCCAGCAGCCGCGGACTAGGGAGGATAGAGCAGTATTTT,CASSRGLGRIEQYF
TRBJ1-1,NA,TRBV5-1,many,TGCGCCAGCAGCTTGGAAGGGGGAATCACTGAAGCTTTCTTT,CASSLEGGITEAFF
TRBJ1-1,NA,TRBV9,many,TGTGCCAGCAGCGTAGTAAGAGGCACTGAAGCTTTCTTT,CASSVVRGTEAFF
TRBJ1-2,NA,TRBV28,many,TGTGCCAGCAGAGCACAGGGAGGCTATGGCTACACCTTC,CASRAQGGYGYTF